A few counts support the clone carrying this TCR beta chain. Its specificity is not known. Germline V CDR1 and CDR2: MNHEY, SVGEGT. The V segment lost 7 bases and the J segment 5 bases; nucleotides outside the gene matches: 2. This CDR3 is built from 12 residues. The record originates from a study of T cells after yellow fever vaccination. A single record per CDR3 protein comes from TCRdb applying MiXCR to the 5' RACE reads. In the table there are 340,000 or so distinct CDR3 sequences, roughly an eighth of which are singletons. Study conclusions and caveats: Clonotypes found in both CD4 and CD8 compartments made up a small share.

The receptor's source is a young man who received the YFV17D yellow fever vaccine. The sample in question was CD4+ T cells sorted from PBMCs, obtained 15 days after the yellow fever booster vaccination. This chain connects TRBV6-2 or TRBV6-3 to TRBJ1-5; TRBD1 matches 7 bases. CDR3 nucleotides: TGTGCCAGCACTGACAGGGATCAGCCCCAGCATTTT. It translates to CASTDRDQPQHF.